Shown below are 18 T cell receptor beta chains from a single sample sequenced in a study of T cell responses to AZD1222 COVID-19 vaccine. Profiling relied on immunoSEQ multiplex PCR, and the TCRdb table lists in-frame clones only, not all of them. The table lists about 110,000 clones, about 90% of them singletons. The sample in question was peripheral blood, obtained 28 days after the second AZD1222 dose. The source of these receptors is an adult who received the AZD1222 COVID-19 vaccine.

The chain joins TRBV5-1 to TRBJ2-1; D is uncertain. The germline CDR1 and CDR2 sequences are SGHRS and YFSETQ. V was pared by 0 bases and J by 8 bases, with 12 bases between. This CDR3 has 14 residues. The CDR3 nucleotides are TGCGCCAGCAGCTTGGGGGCCGTTTTGGATGAGCAGTTCTTC. Its protein is CASSLGAVLDEQFF.

The rearrangement links TRBV6-5 to TRBJ1-2; tentatively, D is TRBD1 (5 bases). Germline V gives CDR1 MNHEY, CDR2 SVGAGI. This CDR3 is built from 15 residues. Deletions cut 2 bases from V and 4 bases from J, with 14 bases between. DNA of the CDR3: TGTGCCAGCAGTTACGGGGGGAGCTCCGTCTATGGCTACACCTTC. This encodes CASSYGGSSVYGYTF.

The CDR3, as DNA: TGCGCCAGCAGCTTGAAAAGTGAATCCCAGCATTTT. It encodes CASSLKSESQHF. This sequence joins TRBV5-1 and TRBJ1-5; D gene unclear. Trimming pared 1 base from V and 11 bases from J, leaving 10 bases between. Germline V CDR1 and CDR2: SGHRS, YFSETQ. CDR3 length equals 12 residues.

The rearrangement joins TRBV25-1 to TRBJ2-1; D uncertain. CDR3 length: 13 residues. V lost 0 bases, J lost 7 bases, and 7 bases lay in between. Germline V gene data show CDR1 as MGHDK and CDR2 as SYGVNS. This CDR3 is CASSEYGVNEQFF. The CDR3 DNA follows: TGTGCCAGCAGTGAATATGGTGTAAATGAGCAGTTCTTC.

The chain recombines TRBV19 with TRBJ1-2; D is uncertain. This CDR3 region has 13 residues. Trimming removed 5 bases at V and 4 bases at J, with 11 bases between. Germline loops: CDR1 LNHDA, CDR2 SQIVND (reference sequence). The CDR3 region has the DNA TGTGCCAGTAGTGGGTCGGGGTCCTATGGCTACACCTTC. As protein: CASSGSGSYGYTF.

This chain connects TRBV6-1 to TRBJ2-1; 9 bases align to TRBD2. V lost 0 bases and J lost 2; bases outside the gene matches: 2. Germline loops: CDR1 MNHNS, CDR2 SASEGT. The length of the CDR3 is 16 residues. In DNA form, the CDR3 reads TGTGCCAGCAGTGAAGCACTAGCGGGCCCCTACAATGAGCAGTTCTTC. This gives the protein CASSEALAGPYNEQFF.

The rearrangement joins TRBV12-3 or TRBV12-4 to TRBJ2-7; TRBD2 agrees at 7 bases. V was pared by 6 bases and J by 6 bases, with 8 bases of the junction left unmatched. The CDR3 consists of 13 residues. CDR3 bases: TGTGCCAGCAGCAATGGACTAGTCGGCGAGCAGTACTTC. Translation gives CASSNGLVGEQYF.

The chain combines TRBV6-5 with TRBJ2-5; D is undetermined. The CDR3 contains 13 residues. V lost 6 bases, J lost 4 bases, and 12 bases lay in between. Germline CDR1 is MNHEY and CDR2 is SVGAGI. The CDR3 nucleotides are TGTGCCAGCAGGCCCTGGATCTCAGAGACCCAGTACTTC. Its translation: CASRPWISETQYF.

This chain joins TRBV10-3 and TRBJ2-1, with 9 bases that match TRBD1. This CDR3 comprises 14 residues. The germline V gene has CDR1 ENHRY and CDR2 SYGVKD. V gave up 3 bases and J gave up 8 bases; unmatched junction bases: 5. The CDR3, as DNA: TGTGCCATCAGTGAAGGACAGGGGTGGGATGAGCAGTTCTTC. Its protein is CAISEGQGWDEQFF.

This chain uses TRBV2 with TRBJ1-5; perhaps TRBD1 as D (6 bases). The CDR3 length is 15 residues. The V gene's germline CDR1 is SNHLY and CDR2 FYNNEI. V was pared by 4 bases and J by 6 bases, with 16 bases between. The CDR3 sequence: CASSGNRVGGQPQHF. CDR3 DNA: TGTGCCAGCAGTGGTAACAGGGTTGGAGGTCAGCCCCAGCATTTT. The full variable domain, completed using reference TRBV2 and TRBJ1-5, is EPEVTQTPSHQVTQMGQEVILRCVPISNHLYFYWYRQILGQKVEFLVSFYNNEISEKSEIFDDQFSVERPDGSNFTLKIRSTKLEDSAMYFCASSGNRVGGQPQHFGDGTRLSIL.

CDR3 amino acids: CASSRGPEAFF. The DNA for the CDR3 is TGTGCCAGCAGTCGGGGGCCTGAAGCTTTCTTT. The rearrangement joins TRBV12-3 or TRBV12-4 to TRBJ1-1, with a weak D call TRBD1 (6 bases). Trimming removed 5 bases at V and 6 bases at J, with 7 bases between. The CDR3 length is 11 residues.

The chain carries TRBV7-2 and TRBJ1-2; D gene unclear. Germline V lookup: CDR1 SGHTA, CDR2 FQGNSA. The CDR3 is made up of 11 amino acids. With 9 bases removed from V and 4 bases from J, the gap between germline ends came to 9 bases. CDR3 sequence reads: CASSPSYGYTF. CDR3 bases: TGTGCCAGTAGCCCCTCCTATGGCTACACCTTC.

The CDR3 sequence: CASSPGTSNEKLFF. The CDR3 DNA is TGTGCCAGCAGCCCCGGGACGAGTAATGAAAAACTGTTTTTT. The chain combines TRBV6-5 with TRBJ1-4, with TRBD1 as a possible D gene (5 bases). This CDR3 comprises 14 residues. Trimming shortened V by 6 bases and J by 4 bases, and 12 bases separated the two germline ends. Germline V lookup: CDR1 MNHEY, CDR2 SVGAGI.

This sequence joins TRBV3-1 (or the pseudogene TRBV3-2) and TRBJ1-1; TRBD1 is a possible D gene (5 bases). Germline lookup yields CDR1 LGHDT and CDR2 YNNKEL (reference sequence). This CDR3 is built from 15 residues. Trimming stripped 2 bases from V and 4 bases from J, with 14 bases between. CDR3 nucleotides: TGTGCCAGCAGCCAATTCGCCAGGGCGGGCACTGAAGCTTTCTTT. Its protein is CASSQFARAGTEAFF.

The chain links TRBV7-8 to TRBJ2-1; 7 bases are shared with TRBD2. Germline CDR1 SGHVS, CDR2 FQNEAQ. The length of the CDR3 is 16 residues. J was trimmed by 0 bases and V by 5 bases; bases with no gene match: 7. The CDR3 sequence: CASSQERGSSYNEQFF. CDR3 bases: TGTGCCAGCAGCCAGGAGCGGGGCAGCTCCTACAATGAGCAGTTCTTC.

The chain uses TRBV6-5 and TRBJ1-5; TRBD1 matches 7 bases. After removal of 6 bases from V and 6 bases from J, the junction contained 5 bases not matched to a gene. CDR3 size: 13 residues. Germline CDR1 reads MNHEY; CDR2 reads SVGAGI. The CDR3 region has the DNA TGTGCCAGCAGAGGAACAGGGGTTCAGCCCCAGCATTTT. Amino acid sequence: CASRGTGVQPQHF.

This clone was picked up one time. J is TRBJ2-3 and V is TRBV29-1; D not resolved. The length of the CDR3 is 13 residues. CDR1 SQVTM and CDR2 ANQGSEA come from the germline V gene. Trimming removed 5 bases from V and 1 base from J, with 10 bases in between. This CDR3 reads CSVTDGRTDTQYF. The CDR3 DNA reads as TGCAGCGTTACTGACGGCCGCACAGATACGCAGTATTTT.

A single count supports this clone. The genes are TRBV27 and TRBJ2-1; D might be TRBD2 (5 bases). V was clipped by 2 bases and J by 9 bases, with 17 bases between them. Germline values: CDR1 MNHEY, CDR2 SMNVEV (reference sequence). This CDR3 comprises 15 residues. Written as DNA, the CDR3 is TGTGCCAGCAGTTTAAGTCAGGCGGGCACAATTGAGCAGTTCTTC. It specifies CASSLSQAGTIEQFF.